A selection of T cell receptor beta chains follows, all from one sample in a study of blood T cell repertoires in COVID-19. The table came from immunoSEQ multiplex PCR; TCRdb's copy has only in-frame clones and leaves some out. The sample has about 130,000 clones, approximately 85% seen once. What was sequenced was peripheral blood. These receptors were collected from a woman of 80 years or more with COVID-19, enrolled during active disease. Each CDR3 is given with its conserved first and last residue. The D gene is left open where the match is weak. Size is omitted from some rows. Given values are once, few, many or a class for expanded clones.

j_call v_call d_call clone_size cdr3_nt cdr3_aa
TRBJ2-2 TRBV5-1 TRBD2 . TGCGCCAGCAGCCTGGCCCGACTAGCGGGAGGAGGGGACGGGGAGCTGTTTTTT CASSLARLAGGGDGELFF
TRBJ2-5 TRBV5-1 TRBD2 . TGCGCCAGCAGCTTAACAGCGGGAGGATCAGAGACCCAGTACTTC CASSLTAGGSETQYF
TRBJ1-4 TRBV27 . . TGTGCCAGCAGTTTCTTCCAGACAGGCCAGAGAGGGGAAAAACTGTTTTTT CASSFFQTGQRGEKLFF
TRBJ1-6 TRBV5-1 TRBD1 . TGCGCCAGCAGCTTGGCGGGACAGGTTTATTCACCCCTCCACTTT CASSLAGQVYSPLHF
TRBJ1-3 TRBV4-1 . . TGCGCCAGCAGCCAAGAAATGGCAGGACTCTCTGGAAACACCATATATTTT CASSQEMAGLSGNTIYF
TRBJ1-6 TRBV28 . . TGTGCCAGCAGGGGGACTTATAATTCACCCCTCCACTTT CASRGTYNSPLHF
TRBJ2-6 TRBV5-4 . . TGTGCCAGCAGCGATCCGACAGGGAGGTTTCTTGAGGCCAACGTCCTGACTTTC CASSDPTGRFLEANVLTF
TRBJ1-5 TRBV29-1 TRBD1 . TGCAGCGTTGTTTCTCAGGGGGGCAATCAGCCCCAGCATTTT CSVVSQGGNQPQHF
TRBJ2-5 TRBV28 . . TGTGCCAGCAGTTTGGGGGGTGTGGGAGAGACCCAGTACTTC CASSLGGVGETQYF
TRBJ2-3 TRBV2 . . TGTGCCAGCCGCGCGGAAGCTAGCACAGATACGCAGTATTTT CASRAEASTDTQYF
TRBJ2-7 TRBV11-2 TRBD1 . TGTGCCAGCAGCTTCCGGGACAGATCCTACGAGCAGTACTTC CASSFRDRSYEQYF
TRBJ2-7 TRBV28 . . TGTGCCAGCAGTTTATCATTGGGTTTGGGCTCTTTCTACGAGCAGTACTTC CASSLSLGLGSFYEQYF
TRBJ1-5 TRBV7-2 . . TGTGCCAGCAGCCGGGGCGGGGGTGAACTTCAGCCCCAGCATTTT CASSRGGGELQPQHF
TRBJ2-1 TRBV7-3 TRBD2 . TGTGCCAGCAGTCCGTCCCCCGGACTAGCGGGATCTGGCTCCTACAATGAGCAGTTCTTC CASSPSPGLAGSGSYNEQFF
TRBJ2-1 TRBV6-2/TRBV6-3 TRBD2 . TGTGCCAGCAGTTTAAGTCGGGAGGCGGGTGAGCAGTTCTTC CASSLSREAGEQFF
TRBJ1-1 TRBV7-3 TRBD1 . TGTGCCAGCAGCCCCGCCCCGCAGGGGGGCACTGAAGCTTTCTTT CASSPAPQGGTEAFF
TRBJ1-3 TRBV9 . once TGTGCCAGCAGCGTAGCTGAGGGAAACACCATATATTTT CASSVAEGNTIYF
TRBJ1-2 TRBV20-1 . . TGCAGTGGGACAGTCGACTATGGCTACACCTTC CSGTVDYGYTF
TRBJ2-4 TRBV2 TRBD2 . TGTGCCAGCAGCCAAAGGGGGGGGACTAGCGGCAGCATAGCCAAAAACATTCAGTACTTC CASSQRGGTSGSIAKNIQYF
TRBJ2-6 TRBV9 TRBD1 few TGTGCCAGCAGCGTAGTAGGGACAGGGAGCGTCCTGACTTTC CASSVVGTGSVLTF
TRBJ2-2 TRBV7-5 . . TGTGCCAGAAGCCCCCGGTCGATTGAGGAGCTGTTTTTT CARSPRSIEELFF
TRBJ2-7 TRBV11-3 . . TGTGCCAGCAGCTTAGAGGGCCAGGGGTACGAGCAGTACTTC CASSLEGQGYEQYF
TRBJ1-3 TRBV6-5 . . TGTGCCAGCCGCCAAGGTTACGGGGCTGGAAACACCATATATTTT CASRQGYGAGNTIYF
TRBJ2-1 TRBV29-1 . . TGCAGCGTTGAAGGTCCCAGGGAACGGTTCTTC CSVEGPRERFF
TRBJ1-6 TRBV6-5 TRBD1 few TGTGCCAGCTTCTCCCTGACAGGGACTCGTGCAGCCCTCCACTTT CASFSLTGTRAALHF
TRBJ2-5 TRBV5-1 TRBD2 . TGCGCCAGCAGCTCGGGACTAGCGGGCCCTTCGGCCCAGTACTTC CASSSGLAGPSAQYF
TRBJ2-2 TRBV11-2 . few TGTGCCAGCAGCCCCCTACAGGGTACCGGGGAGCTGTTTTTT CASSPLQGTGELFF
TRBJ2-7 TRBV5-1 . . TGCGCCAGCAGCCACTCGACCGACGGGGAGCAGTACTTC CASSHSTDGEQYF
TRBJ1-3 TRBV7-9 . once TGCGCCAGCAGCTTAGGAACGGGAACTGGAAACACCATATATTTT CASSLGTGTGNTIYF
TRBJ2-7 TRBV12-3/TRBV12-4 . . TGTGCCAGCACCAAGACTGGCTGGGAGCAGTACTTC CASTKTGWEQYF
TRBJ1-2 TRBV19 TRBD1 . TGTGCCAGTACCATGGGGGACAGGGCGAACTATGGCTACACCTTC CASTMGDRANYGYTF
TRBJ1-4 TRBV7-2 TRBD1 . TGTGCCAGCAGCCAGCAGGGGGCCGGGTATGAAAAACTGTTTTTT CASSQQGAGYEKLFF
TRBJ1-1 TRBV28 . . TGTGCCAGCAGCGTACAGGGAAACACTGAAGCTTTCTTT CASSVQGNTEAFF
TRBJ2-1 TRBV4-2 TRBD2 . TGTGCCAGCAGCCAAGACTCGAGCGGGAGCGATGGTGAGCAGTTCTTC CASSQDSSGSDGEQFF
TRBJ1-1 TRBV4-3 . . TGCGCCAGCAGCCAAGATCTCTCAGGTGGCACTGAAGCTTTCTTT CASSQDLSGGTEAFF
TRBJ2-2 TRBV7-3 . . TGTGCCAGCAGCTTAGTCGGGAGAGACGGGGAGCTGTTTTTT CASSLVGRDGELFF
TRBJ1-5 TRBV21-1 . . TGTGCCAGCAGCCAGAAGCGTTCAGGGAAGCTAAGCAATCAGCCCCAGCATTTT CASSQKRSGKLSNQPQHF
TRBJ2-7 TRBV7-2 TRBD2 . TGTGCCAGCAGCTCACCGGGACTAGCGGGAGCCCGGGGTGAGCAGTACTTC CASSSPGLAGARGEQYF
TRBJ2-7 TRBV3-1/TRBV3-2 TRBD2 . TGTGCCAGCAGCTTATCGCGGACTAGCGACGAGCAGTACTTC CASSLSRTSDEQYF
TRBJ1-4 TRBV5-1 TRBD1 . TGCGCCAGCAGCTTGGGAGGGACAGGGGGAGTCGCTAATGAAAAACTGTTTTTT CASSLGGTGGVANEKLFF
TRBJ2-3 TRBV5-1 TRBD1 once TGCGCCAGCAGCTTGGCGGCAGGGGGATTAGATACGCAGTATTTT CASSLAAGGLDTQYF
TRBJ1-2 TRBV28 . . TGTGCCAGCTATAGATGGGGCTACACCTTC CASYRWGYTF
TRBJ2-7 TRBV28 . . TGTGCCAGCAGACGGGGGAAGGGGCCCTACGAGCAGTACTTC CASRRGKGPYEQYF
TRBJ2-5 TRBV11-2 . few TGTGCCAGCAGCTTTCCGGGAGAACCCCAGTACTTC CASSFPGEPQYF
TRBJ2-1 TRBV7-9 TRBD2 . TGTGCCAGCAGCTCCGGGACTAGCGGGAATTACAATGAGCAGTTCTTC CASSSGTSGNYNEQFF
TRBJ1-1 TRBV5-6 . . TGTGCCAGCAGCCGCAGGGGGAACACTGAAGCTTTCTTT CASSRRGNTEAFF
TRBJ1-2 TRBV12-3/TRBV12-4 . once TGTGCCAGCAGTTTCCGGCGGTATGGCTACACCTTC CASSFRRYGYTF
TRBJ2-1 TRBV11-2 . . TGTGCCAGCAGCTTAGACTCTATGGTCGCCAATGAGCAGTTCTTC CASSLDSMVANEQFF
TRBJ1-1 TRBV19 TRBD1 . TGTGCCAGTAGTATTGCCACAGGGGCGAACACTGAAGCTTTCTTT CASSIATGANTEAFF
TRBJ1-5 TRBV19 TRBD1 . TGTGCCAGTAGTATGGCACGAGACAGGGGAAATCAGCCCCAGCATTTT CASSMARDRGNQPQHF
TRBJ2-7 TRBV3-1/TRBV3-2 TRBD2 few TGTGCCAGCAGCCGACTAGCGGGAGGCCACGAGCAGTACTTC CASSRLAGGHEQYF
TRBJ2-3 TRBV28 . . TGTGCCAGCAGTCCCAGTTTAGCGGTTAGCACAGATACGCAGTATTTT CASSPSLAVSTDTQYF
TRBJ1-1 TRBV7-9 . . TGTGCCAGCTCCCCCCCGCGGAGTGGAGCTGAAGCTTTCTTT CASSPPRSGAEAFF
TRBJ1-2 TRBV28 TRBD1 once TGTGCCAGCAGTTCCGGGACAGGACCCTATGGCTACACCTTC CASSSGTGPYGYTF
TRBJ1-5 TRBV7-2 TRBD1 . TGTGCCAGCAGCTTACAGGGGGTGGATCAGCCCCAGCATTTT CASSLQGVDQPQHF